This T cell receptor (beta chain) emerged from a study of spatial heterogeneity in lung cancer. About the study: The study found that TCR transcript counts in tumor regions correlated strongly with a matched bulk RNA-seq T cell module score. Every unique TCR and UMI combination, on average, appeared more than ten times in raw reads.

General observations from the study: Ubiquitous expanded TCR counts tracked ubiquitous nonsynonymous mutations; regional expanded TCR counts tracked regional nonsynonymous mutations. How many expanded intratumoral alpha and beta TCRs were present tracked the tumor mutation count, which was a count of nonsynonymous mutations.

This clonotype is categorized as large (0.1 to 1%). Its antigen remains unidentified. Each CDR3 protein is one row after TCRdb ran MiXCR on the 5' RACE reads. This sample has fewer than 2,000 distinct CDR3 sequences, with nearly 9% found just once. Trimming left V 3 bases short and J 4 bases short, with 13 bases between. The CDR3 loop spans 15 amino acids. CDR1 is SGHTA and CDR2 is FQGNSA in the germline V gene. Time point here: sample taken at primary tumor resection. The sample in question was lung tumor tissue, obtained at surgery. V usage is TRBV7-2 and J usage is TRBJ2-1, with D hard to call. This TCR was recovered from a female donor with early-stage non-small cell lung cancer. For the CDR3, the DNA is TGTGCCAGCAGCTTTGGGTCGGGTGGGTACAATGAGCAGTTCTTC. Amino acids: CASSFGSGGYNEQFF.